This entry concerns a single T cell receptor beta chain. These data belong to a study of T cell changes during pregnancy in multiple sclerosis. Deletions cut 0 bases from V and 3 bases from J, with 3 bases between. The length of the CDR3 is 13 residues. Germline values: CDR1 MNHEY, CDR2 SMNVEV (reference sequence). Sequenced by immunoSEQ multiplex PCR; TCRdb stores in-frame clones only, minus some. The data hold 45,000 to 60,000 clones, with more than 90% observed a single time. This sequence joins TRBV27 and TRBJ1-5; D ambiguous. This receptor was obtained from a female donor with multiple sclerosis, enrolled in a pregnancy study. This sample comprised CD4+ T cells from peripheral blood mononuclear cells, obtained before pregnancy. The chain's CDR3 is CASSLSYNQPQHF. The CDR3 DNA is TGTGCCAGCAGTTTATCCTACAATCAGCCCCAGCATTTT.